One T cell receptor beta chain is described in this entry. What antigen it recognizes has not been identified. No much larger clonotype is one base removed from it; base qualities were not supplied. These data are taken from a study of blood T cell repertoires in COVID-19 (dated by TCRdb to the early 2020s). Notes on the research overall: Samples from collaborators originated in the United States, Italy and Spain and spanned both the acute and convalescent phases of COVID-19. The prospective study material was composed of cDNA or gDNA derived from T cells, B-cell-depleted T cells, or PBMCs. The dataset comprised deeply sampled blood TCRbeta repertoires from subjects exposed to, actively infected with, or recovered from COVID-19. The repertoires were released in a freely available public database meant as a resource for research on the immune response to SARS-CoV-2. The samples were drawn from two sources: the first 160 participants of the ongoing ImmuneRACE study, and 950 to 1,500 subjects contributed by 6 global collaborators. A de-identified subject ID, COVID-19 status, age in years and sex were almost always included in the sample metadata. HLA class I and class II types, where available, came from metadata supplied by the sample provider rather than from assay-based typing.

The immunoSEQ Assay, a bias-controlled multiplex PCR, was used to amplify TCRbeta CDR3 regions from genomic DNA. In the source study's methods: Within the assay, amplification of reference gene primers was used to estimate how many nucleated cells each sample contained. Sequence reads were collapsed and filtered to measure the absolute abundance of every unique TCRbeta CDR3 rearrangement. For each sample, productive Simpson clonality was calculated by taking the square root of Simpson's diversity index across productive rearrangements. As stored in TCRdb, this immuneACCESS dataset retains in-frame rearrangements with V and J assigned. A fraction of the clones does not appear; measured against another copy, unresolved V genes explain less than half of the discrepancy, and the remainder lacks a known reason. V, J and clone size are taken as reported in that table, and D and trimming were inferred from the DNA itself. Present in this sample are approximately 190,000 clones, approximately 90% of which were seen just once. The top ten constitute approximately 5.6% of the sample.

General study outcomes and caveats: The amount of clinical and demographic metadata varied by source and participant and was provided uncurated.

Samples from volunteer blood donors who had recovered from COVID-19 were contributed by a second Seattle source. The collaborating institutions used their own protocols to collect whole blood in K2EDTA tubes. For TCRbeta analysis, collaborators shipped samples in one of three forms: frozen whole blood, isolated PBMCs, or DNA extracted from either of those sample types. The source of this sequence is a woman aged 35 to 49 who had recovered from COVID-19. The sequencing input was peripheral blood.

This receptor has the CDR3 CASSPDVAGDTGELFF. Here is the DNA: TGTGCCAGCAGCCCAGACGTAGCGGGTGACACCGGGGAGCTGTTTTTT. The sequence is built from TRBV2 and TRBJ2-2; TRBD2 agrees with 7 junctional bases. Via the germline V gene, CDR1 is SNHLY and CDR2 FYNNEI. The junction shows trimming of 6 bases on V and 3 bases on J, and the gene matches do not reach 10 bases of it. From the cysteine through the phenylalanine, the CDR3 covers 16 amino acids. The entry retains the CDR3 DNA only, 48 bases that are in frame from base 1.